The 3 T cell receptor beta chains given below trace back to one sample, sequenced in a study of blood T cell repertoires in COVID-19. Assay: immunoSEQ multiplex PCR; the TCRdb copy retains only in-frame clones and omits some. The sample yields some 380,000 clones, over 75% seen once. Sequenced material: PBMCs or T cells enriched from blood (not recorded which). The receptors were gathered from a young man who had recovered from COVID-19.

A few counts support this clone. This chain uses TRBV30 with TRBJ2-3, with 11 bases aligning to TRBD2. The V segment lost 0 bases and the J segment 2 bases; nucleotides outside the gene matches: 4. The germline V gene has CDR1 GTSNPN and CDR2 SVGIG (reference sequence). The CDR3 has 16 residues. The CDR3 DNA is TGTGCCTGGAGTGTTTTTAGCGGGGGGGTCACAGATACGCAGTATTTT. It encodes CAWSVFSGGVTDTQYF. The entire variable domain, with the rest obtained from reference TRBV30 and TRBJ2-3, is as follows: SQTIHQWPATLVQPVGSPLSLECTVEGTSNPNLYWYRQAAGRGLQLLFYSVGIGQISSEVPQNLSASRPQDRQFILSSKKLLLSDSGFYLCAWSVFSGGVTDTQYFGPGTRLTVL.

The rearrangement joins TRBV4-1 to TRBJ2-3; TRBD2 is a possible D gene (5 bases). V gave up 1 base and J gave up 4 bases, with 12 bases separating them. Germline CDR1 and CDR2: MGHRA and YSYEKL. The CDR3 runs to 15 residues. CDR3 in amino acids: CASSQVGTGADTQYF. As DNA, the CDR3 is TGCGCCAGCAGCCAAGTTGGTACCGGGGCAGATACGCAGTATTTT.

J is TRBJ1-1 and V is TRBV4-1; 8 bases align to TRBD1. Losses at the gene ends were 2 bases for V and 0 bases for J; bases not matched to a gene: 5. This CDR3 region has 16 residues. Germline-derived CDR1 and CDR2 are MGHRA and YSYEKL. The CDR3 DNA sequence: TGCGCCAGCAGCCAATCGACAGGGGCCATGAACACTGAAGCTTTCTTT. Its protein is CASSQSTGAMNTEAFF.